The TCR beta chain under discussion was sequenced for a study of blood T cell repertoires in COVID-19. The overall study: COVID-19 samples, acute and convalescent, were from the United States, Italy and Spain. Sources were T cells, B-cell-depleted T cells, or PBMCs; the material itself was cDNA or gDNA.

This clone was counted once. One junction end does not reproduce the germline sequence, and a read error may be involved. Authors' methods: Amplification of reference gene primers provided the estimated nucleated cell counts. Sequencing used immunoSEQ multiplex PCR; TCRdb keeps in-frame clones, though not all of them. V and J calls and clone size are given by that table; D and trimming were obtained from the DNA. The table lists about 120,000 clones, around 84% of them singletons. Specimen: peripheral blood. This TCR came from a middle-aged man with acute or convalescent COVID-19.

The CDR3 region is CASSQRVSQGPLYF. The CDR3 DNA reads TGTGCCAGCAGCCAGAGGGTCTCGCAGGGGCCCTTATACTTC. The chain joins TRBV3-1 (or the pseudogene TRBV3-2) to TRBJ1-2, with D perhaps matching TRBD1 (6 bases). The V gene's germline CDR1 is LGHDT and CDR2 YNNKEL (reference sequence). The CDR3 is 14 amino acids.